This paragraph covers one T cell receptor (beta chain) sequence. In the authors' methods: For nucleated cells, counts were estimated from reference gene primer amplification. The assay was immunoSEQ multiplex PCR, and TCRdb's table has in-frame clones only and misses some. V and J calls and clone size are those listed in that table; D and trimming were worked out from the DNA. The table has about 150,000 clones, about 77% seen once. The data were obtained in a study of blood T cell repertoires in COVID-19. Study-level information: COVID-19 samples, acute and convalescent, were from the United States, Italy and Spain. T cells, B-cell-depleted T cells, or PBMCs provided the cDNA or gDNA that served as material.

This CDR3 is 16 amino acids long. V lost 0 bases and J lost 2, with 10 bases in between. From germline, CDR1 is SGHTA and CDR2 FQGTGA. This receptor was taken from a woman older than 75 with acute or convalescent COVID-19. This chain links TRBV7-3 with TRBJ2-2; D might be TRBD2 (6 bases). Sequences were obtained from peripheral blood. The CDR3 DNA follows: TGTGCCAGCAGCTTAACCGGAGGGACTAACACCGGGGAGCTGTTTTTT. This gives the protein CASSLTGGTNTGELFF. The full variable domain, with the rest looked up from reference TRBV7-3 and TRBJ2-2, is GAGVSQTPSNKVTEKGKYVELRCDPISGHTALYWYRQSLGQGPEFLIYFQGTGAADDSGLPNDRFFAVRPEGSVSTLKIQRTERGDSAVYLCASSLTGGTNTGELFFGEGSRLTVL.